The rows below give T cell receptor beta chains drawn from one sample of a study of T-cell reconstitution after alpha-beta-depleted transplantation in children. From the PCR reads, TCRdb called clonotypes with MiXCR, one entry per CDR3 protein. In the table there are approximately 300,000 distinct CDR3 sequences, about 7.3% of which are singletons. Here the sequenced sample was peripheral blood, taken 360 days after TCRalphabeta/CD19-depleted stem cell transplant. The receptors were sampled from a female patient aged 2 to 10 who had a stem cell transplant for Fanconi anemia, so the T cells may come from the graft donor. The conserved cysteine and the conserved F or W are not part of the CDR3 here.

V: TRBV4-2
J: TRBJ1-1
CDR3: ASSLLEANTEAF

V: TRBV7-6
J: TRBJ2-2
CDR3: ASSLFTGELF

V: TRBV28
J: TRBJ2-3
CDR3: ASSLNSGTSGHHRDTQY

V: TRBV15
J: TRBJ2-5
CDR3: ATSRVQGWETQY

V: TRBV20-1
J: TRBJ2-3
CDR3: SARVYPSGGSTDTQY

V: TRBV6-5
J: TRBJ1-5
CDR3: ASSYASTDNQPQH

V: TRBV7-9
J: TRBJ2-4
CDR3: ASRPGVGAKNIQY

V: TRBV7-2
J: TRBJ2-2
CDR3: ASSLALKLANTGELF

V: TRBV19
J: TRBJ2-7
CDR3: ASSIQRTGAYEQY

V: TRBV2
J: TRBJ2-3
CDR3: ASENLAGAADTQY

V: TRBV6-5
J: TRBJ1-2
CDR3: ASRRDREGYT

V: TRBV7-9
J: TRBJ2-5
CDR3: ASSYPGPGWETQY

V: TRBV20-1
J: TRBJ2-1
CDR3: SAWGTSGRNEQF

V: TRBV29-1
J: TRBJ2-5
CDR3: SVEAGTGGAGGTQY

V: TRBV27
J: TRBJ2-3
CDR3: ASSLYAGGPTDTQY

V: TRBV5-6
J: TRBJ2-1
CDR3: ASTGLAGSEQF

V: TRBV4-2
J: TRBJ2-5
CDR3: ASSQDRDNPGETQY

V: TRBV5-5
J: TRBJ2-2
CDR3: ASSLFRWQGTTGELF

V: TRBV14
J: TRBJ2-1
CDR3: ASSQRQFLTDNEQF

V: TRBV25-1
J: TRBJ1-2
CDR3: ASSDRGTAYGYT

V: TRBV5-1
J: TRBJ1-1
CDR3: ASRDRGWGPEAF

V: TRBV20-1
J: TRBJ2-3
CDR3: SARDLETSGGPSTDTQY

V: TRBV7-9
J: TRBJ2-3
CDR3: ASSSAGADTQY

V: TRBV12-3/TRBV12-4
J: TRBJ2-5
CDR3: ASSLGRGGQYQETQY

V: TRBV11-2
J: TRBJ2-3
CDR3: ASSLAGGGPDTQY

V: TRBV7-6
J: TRBJ2-5
CDR3: ASSWTSGGWETQY

V: TRBV28
J: TRBJ2-5
CDR3: ASSTLRSTGETQY

V: TRBV20-1
J: TRBJ1-6
CDR3: SARVLGTYNSPLH

V: TRBV20-1
J: TRBJ2-5
CDR3: SAIAGGETQY

V: TRBV11-2
J: TRBJ2-7
CDR3: ASSQSGKPYEQY

V: TRBV7-2
J: TRBJ2-7
CDR3: ASSLLATYEQY

V: TRBV7-9
J: TRBJ1-1
CDR3: ASSSNTGSTEAF

V: TRBV7-9
J: TRBJ2-2
CDR3: ASSLSSRRAGELF

V: TRBV6-1
J: TRBJ2-7
CDR3: ASSSRQQGYEQY

V: TRBV4-1
J: TRBJ2-3
CDR3: ASSQEPRAGVEDTQY

V: TRBV5-6
J: TRBJ2-3
CDR3: ASSFPGGSTDTQY

V: TRBV2
J: TRBJ2-3
CDR3: ASSEGTNADTQY

V: TRBV6-6
J: TRBJ2-2
CDR3: ASSRIRGMRTDTGELF

V: TRBV5-4
J: TRBJ1-2
CDR3: ASSSIPGHWPYGYT

V: TRBV20-1
J: TRBJ2-1
CDR3: SATALAGGLQF

V: TRBV20-1
J: TRBJ2-1
CDR3: SARPPEIGEQF

V: TRBV28
J: TRBJ2-5
CDR3: ASTSVPGQGGVETQY

V: TRBV6-2/TRBV6-3
J: TRBJ2-3
CDR3: ASSYSGPGLALDTQY

V: TRBV4-3
J: TRBJ2-2
CDR3: ASSQDLGQGELF

V: TRBV27
J: TRBJ2-6
CDR3: ASSRHSSSGANVLT

V: TRBV5-1
J: TRBJ2-1
CDR3: ASSLASGRGNEQF

V: TRBV7-8
J: TRBJ2-1
CDR3: ASSFTGTSYNEQF

V: TRBV5-5
J: TRBJ2-5
CDR3: ASSLMGGTETQY

V: TRBV12-3/TRBV12-4
J: TRBJ2-3
CDR3: ASSISGPTDTQY

V: TRBV20-1
J: TRBJ2-7
CDR3: SAKQTSGRGGEQY

V: TRBV29-1
J: TRBJ1-2
CDR3: SVDSDRGRGAYGYT

V: TRBV12-3/TRBV12-4
J: TRBJ2-1
CDR3: ASSRRGSRVGEQF